The 32 T cell receptor beta chains below were found in one sample sequenced in a study of blood T cell repertoires in COVID-19. TCRdb's copy holds only in-frame clones and misses some; the assay was immunoSEQ multiplex PCR. The table shows about 190,000 clones, with roughly 87% occurring only once. Input material: peripheral blood. All receptors derive from a woman aged 40 to 50 with acute or convalescent COVID-19.

V usage is TRBV7-6 and J usage is TRBJ2-7; weak D call: TRBD2 (5 bases). Trimming pared 1 base from V and 3 bases from J, leaving 7 bases between. The CDR3 contains 13 residues. Germline CDR1 reads SGHVS; CDR2 reads FNYEAQ. This chain's CDR3 is CASSLGRVYEQYF. For the CDR3, the DNA is TGTGCCAGCAGCTTAGGGCGGGTCTACGAGCAGTACTTC.

The chain links TRBV10-3 to TRBJ2-3; 13 bases are a match to TRBD2. After removal of 10 bases from V and 1 base from J, the junction contained 17 bases not matched to a gene. The CDR3 extends over 19 amino acids. Germline CDR1 ENHRY, CDR2 SYGVKD. The CDR3 spells CATRATSGGDRQGTDTQYF. In DNA form, the CDR3 reads TGTGCCACAAGAGCCACTAGCGGGGGGGATCGGCAAGGCACAGATACGCAGTATTTT.

The J gene is TRBJ1-3, the V gene TRBV6-5; D remains unclear. V dropped 2 bases and J dropped 0 bases, with 11 bases sitting between them. Germline V gene lookup returns CDR1 MNHEY and CDR2 SVGAGI. The CDR3 is made up of 16 amino acids. The CDR3 sequence: CASSYNGRSSGNTIYF. The CDR3 bases are TGTGCCAGCAGTTACAACGGCCGGAGCTCTGGAAACACCATATATTTT.

This clone was seen only once. This chain connects TRBV9 to TRBJ1-4; TRBD1 agrees at 9 bases. The junction had 8 bases not matched to a gene; V was cut back by 4 bases and J by 7 bases. This CDR3 comprises 15 residues. Germline CDR1 SGDLS, CDR2 YYNGEE. The CDR3 is CASSLTGGLSEKLFF. The CDR3 DNA reads as TGTGCCAGCAGCCTAACAGGGGGCCTCAGTGAAAAACTGTTTTTT.

The chain employs TRBV2 and TRBJ2-1; D possibly corresponds to TRBD1 (5 bases). Germline CDR1 is SNHLY and CDR2 is FYNNEI. CDR3 size: 13 residues. Between the trimmed V and J ends, which lost 7 bases and 9 bases, there was a span of 16 bases. CDR3 amino acids: CASKVNQGTEQFF. CDR3 in DNA: TGTGCCAGCAAGGTTAATCAGGGTACTGAGCAGTTCTTC.

This clone appeared a few times. V and J are TRBV7-6 and TRBJ2-7; tentative D call: TRBD2 (5 bases). The CDR3 is made up of 15 amino acids. V lost 5 bases and J 2 bases, leaving 16 bases between the germline ends. Germline lookup yields CDR1 SGHVS and CDR2 FNYEAQ. This CDR3 reads CASSLTIAPTYEQYF. The DNA for the CDR3 is TGTGCCAGCAGCCTAACCATAGCGCCTACCTACGAGCAGTACTTC.

This rearrangement joins TRBV10-2 to TRBJ1-6, with no clear D. Looked up from germline, CDR1 is WSHSY and CDR2 is SAAADI. V lost 5 bases to trimming and J lost 9 bases, with 14 bases between them. This CDR3 spans 14 amino acids. The CDR3, as DNA: TGCGCCAGCAGTCGGGAAAGTGCGGCTTCACCCCTCCACTTT. This translates into CASSRESAASPLHF.

This chain connects TRBV5-4 to TRBJ2-7, with TRBD1 as a possible D gene (6 bases). CDR1 and CDR2 (germline): SGHNT, YYREEE (reference sequence). V was shortened by 3 bases and J by 3 bases, with 16 bases between the two germline ends. The CDR3 is 15 residues long. The chain's CDR3 is CASSWDQGFGYEQYF. Written as DNA, the CDR3 is TGTGCCAGCAGCTGGGACCAGGGGTTTGGCTACGAGCAGTACTTC.

This clone appeared a single time. CDR3 protein: CASSYGLAGGNGQYF. The CDR3 DNA is TGTGCCAGCAGTTACGGGCTAGCGGGAGGGAATGGGCAGTACTTC. The chain carries TRBV6-6 and TRBJ2-7; the match to TRBD2 covers 12 bases. Germline V gene lookup returns CDR1 MNHNY and CDR2 SVGAGI (reference sequence). CDR3 length: 15 residues. The junction had 8 bases not matched to a gene; V was cut back by 2 bases and J by 9 bases.

The chain is built from TRBV5-5 and TRBJ1-4, with 7 bases fitting TRBD1. CDR3 length: 14 amino acids. Looked up from germline, CDR1 is SGHKS and CDR2 is YYEKEE (reference sequence). With 4 bases clipped from V and 6 bases from J, the junction kept 6 bases outside the gene matches. CDR3 in DNA: TGTGCCAGCAGCCCGCAGGGGGGAGATGAAAAACTGTTTTTT. Amino acid sequence: CASSPQGGDEKLFF.

This clone was picked up a small number of times. The chain employs TRBV19 and TRBJ2-7, with a weak D call TRBD2 (5 bases). The CDR3 loop spans 15 amino acids. Trimming removed 3 bases from V and 4 bases from J, with 16 bases in between. CDR1 and CDR2 (germline): LNHDA, SQIVND (reference sequence). CDR3 sequence: CASSMLGVQRYEQYF. The CDR3 DNA sequence: TGTGCCAGTAGTATGCTTGGGGTCCAGCGGTACGAGCAGTACTTC. The full variable domain, with the rest looked up from reference TRBV19 and TRBJ2-7, is DGGITQSPKYLFRKEGQNVTLSCEQNLNHDAMYWYRQDPGQGLRLIYYSQIVNDFQKGDIAEGYSVSREKKESFPLTVTSAQKNPTAFYLCASSMLGVQRYEQYFGPGTRLTVT.

The table lists this clone with a few counts. The chain carries TRBV7-2 and TRBJ2-5, with 14 positions matching TRBD2. The germline V gene has CDR1 SGHTA and CDR2 FQGNSA. Unmatched junction bases numbered 5, after V lost 4 bases and J lost 13 bases. The CDR3 has 13 amino acids. In DNA, the CDR3 is TGTGCCAGCAGCTGGGGACTAGCGGGGGATCTGTACTTC. Translating gives CASSWGLAGDLYF.

The chain uses TRBV6-5 and TRBJ2-1; D perhaps matches TRBD2 (5 bases). V was cut by 2 bases and J by 8 bases, with 16 bases left in between. The CDR3 has 15 amino acids. The germline CDR1 and CDR2 sequences are MNHEY and SVGAGI. CDR3 residues: CASSYGGSPGDEQFF. The CDR3 DNA follows: TGTGCCAGCAGTTACGGAGGCAGTCCAGGAGATGAGCAGTTCTTC.

The table lists this clone with a few counts. V usage is TRBV28 and J usage is TRBJ2-1, with 9 bases matching TRBD2. Germline V gene sequence: CDR1 MDHEN, CDR2 SYDVKM. V shed 2 bases, J shed 7 bases, and the junction held 6 bases outside the gene matches. CDR3 length: 15 amino acids. This chain's CDR3 is CASSLGGGGANEQFF. Written as DNA, the CDR3 is TGTGCCAGCAGTTTAGGTGGCGGGGGGGCGAATGAGCAGTTCTTC. The full variable domain, in which reference TRBV28 and TRBJ2-1 provide the parts outside the CDR3, is DVKVTQSSRYLVKRTGEKVFLECVQDMDHENMFWYRQDPGLGLRLIYFSYDVKMKEKGDIPEGYSVSREKKERFSLILESASTNQTSMYLCASSLGGGGANEQFFGPGTRLTVL.

This chain links TRBV4-1 with TRBJ2-3; D unresolved. Trimming cost V 0 bases and J 8 bases, with 6 bases left between them. The germline CDR1 and CDR2 sequences are MGHRA and YSYEKL. The length of the CDR3 is 12 residues. DNA for the CDR3: TGCGCCAGCAGCCAAGACGAGGTTACGCAGTATTTT. This encodes CASSQDEVTQYF.

V is TRBV7-2 and J is TRBJ2-7; 7 bases are shared with TRBD2. The CDR3 is made up of 14 amino acids. Germline V gene data show CDR1 as SGHTA and CDR2 as FQGNSA. V was pared by 5 bases and J by 2 bases, with 6 bases of the junction left unmatched. The CDR3 loop is CASSLDGGTYEQYF. CDR3 nucleotide sequence: TGTGCCAGCAGCCTAGACGGGGGGACCTACGAGCAGTACTTC.

The gene calls are TRBV15 and TRBJ1-5; 8 bases match TRBD1. V dropped 3 bases and J dropped 8; count of bases not matched to a gene: 9. The CDR3 has 15 residues. Germline V gives CDR1 LNHNV, CDR2 YYDKDF (reference sequence). The CDR3 region has the DNA TGTGCCACCAGCAGTCGACAGGGGATGATTGAGCCCCAGCATTTT. Its translation is CATSSRQGMIEPQHF.

The V call is TRBV5-1, the J call TRBJ2-1; tentative D call: TRBD1 (5 bases). Germline V gives CDR1 SGHRS, CDR2 YFSETQ. There are 15 residues in the CDR3. Trimming stripped 2 bases from V and 0 bases from J, with 9 bases between. This CDR3 reads CASSFQGSSYNEQFF. The CDR3 DNA reads as TGCGCCAGCAGCTTCCAGGGCAGCTCCTACAATGAGCAGTTCTTC.

Points on this clone: This same CDR3 is encoded by further DNA sequences in the sample. The genes are TRBV18 and TRBJ2-5; 7 nucleotides align to TRBD2. Germline V lookup: CDR1 KGHSH, CDR2 LQKENI. With 3 bases clipped from V and 3 bases from J, the junction kept 1 base outside the gene matches. This CDR3 contains 13 residues. The CDR3 sequence is CASSPAGEETQYF. For the CDR3, the DNA is TGTGCCAGCTCACCGGCGGGAGAAGAGACCCAGTACTTC. Filled out from reference TRBV18 and TRBJ2-5, the complete variable domain reads NAGVMQNPRHLVRRRGQEARLRCSPMKGHSHVYWYRQLPEEGLKFMVYLQKENIIDESGMPKERFSAEFPKEGPSILRIQQVVRGDSAAYFCASSPAGEETQYFGPGTRLLVL.

In DNA form, the CDR3 reads TGTGCCAGCAGCTTGCGGGGGGGAGAAGCTTTCTTT. Its protein product is CASSLRGGEAFF. The chain uses TRBV28 and TRBJ1-1; maybe TRBD1 (5 bases). The ends were cut back, 6 bases at V and 8 bases at J, with 13 bases in the middle. This CDR3 has 12 residues. Germline-derived CDR1 and CDR2 are MDHEN and SYDVKM.

The V and J genes are TRBV19 and TRBJ2-1; 9 nucleotides agree with TRBD1. Trimming cost V 5 bases and J 6 bases; bases outside gene matches: 2. The CDR3 is made up of 13 amino acids. Germline assignment: CDR1 LNHDA and CDR2 SQIVND (reference sequence). The CDR3 nucleotides read TGTGCCAGTAGTTGGACAGGGGTCAATGAGCAGTTCTTC. Its translation: CASSWTGVNEQFF.

This clone appeared a single time. The chain uses TRBV4-1 and TRBJ2-3; D perhaps matches TRBD1 (6 bases). The CDR3 has 12 residues. V was cut by 4 bases and J by 6 bases, with 8 bases left in between. CDR1 and CDR2 from the germline V gene are MGHRA and YSYEKL. The CDR3 region has the DNA TGCGCCAGCAGCCCCCAGGGGGATACGCAGTATTTT. Encoded protein: CASSPQGDTQYF.

This rearrangement joins TRBV14 to TRBJ2-3; TRBD1 is a possible D gene (5 bases). V lost 1 base, J lost 5 bases, and 13 bases lay in between. CDR3 length: 15 residues. Germline CDR1 reads SGHDN; CDR2 reads FVKESK. This CDR3 is CASSQVQGGGDTQYF. CDR3 DNA: TGTGCCAGCAGCCAAGTTCAGGGTGGTGGAGATACGCAGTATTTT.

CDR3 in DNA: TGTGCCAGCCGGCTAGCGGGTGGAGAGACCCAGTACTTC. Its translation is CASRLAGGETQYF. The chain combines TRBV6-5 with TRBJ2-5, with TRBD2 matching over 8 bases. V dropped 8 bases and J dropped 4; count of bases not matched to a gene: 6. This CDR3 has 13 residues. Germline assignment: CDR1 MNHEY and CDR2 SVGAGI.

J is TRBJ1-2 and V is TRBV7-8, with D maybe TRBD1 (6 bases). This CDR3 has 15 amino acids. In germline, CDR1 is SGHVS, CDR2 FQNEAQ. Trimming removed 1 base from V and 2 bases from J, with 11 bases in between. The CDR3 coding sequence is TGTGCCAGCAGCTTAGAGGGTAGGGGGAACTATGGCTACACCTTC. As protein: CASSLEGRGNYGYTF.

This sequence joins TRBV5-6 and TRBJ2-7; D is unclear. The CDR3 runs to 14 residues. The ends were cut back, 1 base at V and 2 bases at J, with 10 bases in the middle. From germline, CDR1 is SGHDT and CDR2 YYEEEE. Here the CDR3 DNA reads TGTGCCAGCAGCTTGAGGCTAGATCCCTACGAGCAGTACTTC. Translation: CASSLRLDPYEQYF.

This clone was detected only once. The chain has TRBV9 and TRBJ2-1, with TRBD2 matching over 12 bases. V shed 1 base, J shed 6 bases, and the junction held 2 bases outside the gene matches. This CDR3 is built from 15 residues. The germline CDR1 and CDR2 sequences are SGDLS and YYNGEE. CDR3 in DNA: TGTGCCAGCAGCGTATGGACTAGCGGGGCCAATGAGCAGTTCTTC. It is translated as CASSVWTSGANEQFF. Using reference TRBV9 and TRBJ2-1 for the parts outside the CDR3, the full variable domain is DSGVTQTPKHLITATGQRVTLRCSPRSGDLSVYWYQQSLDQGLQFLIQYYNGEERAKGNILERFSAQQFPDLHSELNLSSLELGDSALYFCASSVWTSGANEQFFGPGTRLTVL.

This sequence joins TRBV6-5 and TRBJ2-1, with D perhaps TRBD1 (6 bases). Germline values: CDR1 MNHEY, CDR2 SVGAGI. V dropped 6 bases and J dropped 13 bases, with 16 bases sitting between them. The CDR3 consists of 12 residues. CDR3 DNA: TGTGCCAGCAGGCTGGACAGTGACGTACAGTTCTTC. This sequence encodes CASRLDSDVQFF.

Turning to this clone: Distinct nucleotide sequences in the sample also encode this CDR3. V and J are TRBV3-1 (or the pseudogene TRBV3-2) and TRBJ2-7, with 7 bases that match TRBD2. V trimming: 1 base; J trimming: 0 bases; junction bases outside the gene matches: 12. This CDR3 is built from 18 residues. The germline V gene encodes CDR1 LGHDT and CDR2 YNNKEL (reference sequence). CDR3 sequence (DNA): TGTGCCAGCAGCCAAGTTGCGCCTAGCGGACGATACTCCTACGAGCAGTACTTC. Encoded protein: CASSQVAPSGRYSYEQYF.

The V and J genes are TRBV4-2 and TRBJ2-2; 12 bases map to TRBD2. The junction had 3 bases not matched to a gene; V was cut back by 6 bases and J by 1 base. The CDR3 totals 16 residues. Germline lookup yields CDR1 LGHNA and CDR2 YNFKEQ. CDR3 nucleotides: TGTGCCAGCAGAACGACTAGCGGGAGGAACACCGGGGAGCTGTTTTTT. It specifies CASRTTSGRNTGELFF.

The chain links TRBV2 to TRBJ1-1; D is possibly TRBD1 (5 bases). There are 11 residues in the CDR3. Between the trimmed V and J ends, which lost 10 bases and 5 bases, there was a span of 11 bases. Germline CDR1 SNHLY, CDR2 FYNNEI. The CDR3 DNA is TGTGCCACAAGGGGCCTTACTGAAGCTTTCTTT. This codes for CATRGLTEAFF.

This clone came up once. This rearrangement joins TRBV30 to TRBJ1-1, with 8 bases that match TRBD1. The CDR3 sequence is 13 residues long. The germline CDR1 and CDR2 sequences are GTSNPN and SVGIG (reference sequence). The junction had 6 bases not matched to a gene; V was cut back by 3 bases and J by 6 bases. CDR3 amino acids: CAWSPGGASEAFF. CDR3 nucleotide sequence: TGTGCCTGGAGCCCAGGGGGCGCGTCTGAAGCTTTCTTT. Variable domain in full (rest from reference TRBV30 and TRBJ1-1): SQTIHQWPATLVQPVGSPLSLECTVEGTSNPNLYWYRQAAGRGLQLLFYSVGIGQISSEVPQNLSASRPQDRQFILSSKKLLLSDSGFYLCAWSPGGASEAFFGQGTRLTVV.